This T cell receptor (beta chain) was sequenced during a study of molecular identifiers for immune sequencing clone quantification. The CDR3 loop spans 14 amino acids. CDR1 and CDR2 from the germline V gene are MGHDK and SYGVNS. MiXCR, run by TCRdb on the PCR reads, gives a single entry per CDR3 protein. The table lists over 550,000 distinct CDR3 sequences, approximately 24% of them singletons. About this clonotype: A much larger clone is a single base away; this may be a read error.

V and J are TRBV25-1 and TRBJ1-2; TRBD1 matches 7 bases. The specimen was naive CD8+ T cells from blood, with Jurkat cell RNA spiked in. This sample's subset: FACS-sorted CD8+CD4-CCR7+CD45RA+ naive T cells. The source is a human donor in good health. Some libraries in this study had Jurkat cell RNA spiked in. This CDR3 reads CAGSSTGFGYGYTF. The DNA of the CDR3 is TGTGCCGGCAGCTCGACAGGGTTCGGCTATGGCTACACCTTC.